This record looks at one T cell receptor (beta chain) sequence and its context. These data belong to a study of blood T cell repertoires in COVID-19. Study-level background: The United States, Italy and Spain supplied acute and convalescent COVID-19 samples. In each case, the material was cDNA or gDNA derived from T cells, B-cell-depleted T cells, or PBMCs.

Per the authors' pipeline: Reference gene primer amplification gave nucleated cell count estimates. The method was immunoSEQ multiplex PCR; TCRdb's version includes in-frame clones alone and lacks a portion of them. V and J calls and clone size are given by that table; D and trimming were obtained from the DNA. Of approximately 150,000 clones listed, roughly 80% are singletons. CDR3 length: 16 residues. The germline V gene encodes CDR1 LNHDA and CDR2 SQIVND (reference sequence). Between the trimmed V and J ends, which lost 3 bases and 4 bases, there was a span of 15 bases. This clonotype was sampled from a man over 45 with acute or convalescent COVID-19. The chain joins TRBV19 to TRBJ2-2; D is possibly TRBD1 (5 bases). Sequencing input: peripheral blood. The CDR3 protein is CASSIPAGSSTGELFF. In DNA, the CDR3 is TGTGCCAGTAGTATCCCGGCAGGGTCGAGCACCGGGGAGCTGTTTTTT.